This TCR beta chain was obtained from a study of blood T cell repertoires in COVID-19. Study as a whole: T cells, B-cell-depleted T cells, or PBMCs provided the cDNA or gDNA that served as material.

Germline CDR1 SGHVS, CDR2 FQNEAQ. V dropped 5 bases and J dropped 7; count of bases not matched to a gene: 5. The CDR3 is 14 residues long. Per the original methods: Amplification with reference gene primers provided the estimates of nucleated cell counts. Profiling relied on immunoSEQ multiplex PCR, and the TCRdb table lists in-frame clones only, not all of them. The V and J calls and clone size were taken over from that table, and D and trimming were inferred from the DNA. The sample has fewer than 150,000 clones, approximately 83% seen once. The chain recombines TRBV7-8 with TRBJ1-6; 7 nucleotides align to TRBD1. This clonotype was obtained from a woman in her fifties or sixties who had recovered from COVID-19. The sample was peripheral blood. The CDR3 reads CASSPQGRNSPLHF. CDR3 bases: TGTGCCAGCAGCCCACAGGGGCGGAATTCACCCCTCCACTTT.